The rows below give T cell receptor beta chains drawn from one sample of a study of T cell clonotyping in hematopoietic cell transplantation. TCRdb's copy holds only in-frame clones and misses some; the assay was immunoSEQ multiplex PCR. The sample consists of about 41,000 clones, roughly 80% of them appearing once. Sequenced material: peripheral blood mononuclear cells, taken before stem cell transplant. Source of these receptors: a man between 60 and 75 years old with myelodysplastic syndrome. Some clones in this sample may be carry-over from other donors' samples. CDR3s include the opening cysteine and the closing phenylalanine or tryptophan. A D gene is named only where the DNA matches it firmly. Part of the rows lack a size; the others show once, few, many or a class for expanded clones.

D gene	J gene	clone size	V gene	CDR3 DNA	CDR3 protein
.	TRBJ2-3	.	TRBV20-1	TGCAGTGCTAGAGTTGCGAGCCCGCAGTATTTT	CSARVASPQYF
.	TRBJ1-1	.	TRBV30	TGTGCCTGGAGGAGGGGGGGCGGAAACACTGAAGCTTTCTTT	CAWRRGGGNTEAFF
TRBD2	TRBJ2-7	.	TRBV30	TGTGCCTGGAGGACTCCGGGCGGGGGGCCCTACGAGCAGTACTTC	CAWRTPGGGPYEQYF
TRBD1	TRBJ1-4	.	TRBV28	TGTGCCAGCAGTAAGGGGGCGTGGGCTGAAAAACTGTTTTTT	CASSKGAWAEKLFF
TRBD1	TRBJ1-6	few	TRBV5-1	TGCGCCAGCCGCGAAAACAGGGGAGATAATTCACCCCTCCACTTT	CASRENRGDNSPLHF
TRBD1	TRBJ2-5	.	TRBV7-9	TGTGCCAGCAGCGACAGGACAGGGTCAGGAAAGACCCAGTACTTC	CASSDRTGSGKTQYF
.	TRBJ2-2	.	TRBV7-9	TGTGCCAGCAGCTCATCGGGGTTGGGGGAGCTGTTTTTT	CASSSSGLGELFF
TRBD1	TRBJ2-4	.	TRBV30	TGTGCCTGGAGTTGGGGCAGGGGGCGCGAAAACATTCAGTACTTC	CAWSWGRGRENIQYF
.	TRBJ2-7	.	TRBV28	TGTGCCAGCAGCCAGGGGGGTACCCCCTACGAGCAGTACTTC	CASSQGGTPYEQYF
.	TRBJ1-2	.	TRBV28	TGTGCCAGCACCAAGAGGACTGGTGGCTACACCTTC	CASTKRTGGYTF
.	TRBJ2-7	once	TRBV28	TGTGCCAGCAGTTCAGATTACAGGGTTAACGAGCAGTACTTC	CASSSDYRVNEQYF
.	TRBJ2-3	.	TRBV19	TGTGCCAGTAGTATATCCAGGGATAAGCAGTATTTT	CASSISRDKQYF
TRBD1	TRBJ1-6	.	TRBV2	TGTGCCAGCAGTGGACCGGGACAGGCAAATTCACCCCTCCACTTT	CASSGPGQANSPLHF
TRBD1	TRBJ1-1	medium-sized	TRBV9	TGTGCCAGCAGCTTCGGACAGGGGAACACTGAAGCTTTCTTT	CASSFGQGNTEAFF
.	TRBJ1-1	.	TRBV11-2	TGTGCCAGCAGCTCGGACACCCGACTGATGAACACTGAAGCTTTCTTT	CASSSDTRLMNTEAFF
.	TRBJ1-6	.	TRBV10-3	TGTGCCATCAAGGCCGGGTTGGCAAATTCACCCCTCCACTTT	CAIKAGLANSPLHF
TRBD1	TRBJ2-3	.	TRBV27	TGTGCCAGCAGTTCGACAGGGGTAATGAGCACAGATACGCAGTATTTT	CASSSTGVMSTDTQYF
TRBD2	TRBJ2-3	.	TRBV5-4	TGTGCCAGCAGCTTGGAGCCTTGGCTTAGCGGGGGCACAGATACGCAGTATTTT	CASSLEPWLSGGTDTQYF
TRBD1	TRBJ2-5	.	TRBV5-6	TGTGCCAGCAGCTTGGGGGACAGGTACCAAGAGACCCAGTACTTC	CASSLGDRYQETQYF
.	TRBJ2-5	once	TRBV20-1	TGCAGTGCTGGGACGCACTCTTCCCAGTACTTC	CSAGTHSSQYF
.	TRBJ2-2	once	TRBV7-7	TGTGCTAGCAGCCCTCAACAGGGTTCAAGCGGGGAGCTGTTTTTT	CASSPQQGSSGELFF
.	TRBJ1-1	.	TRBV19	TGTGCCAGTAGCACCACCCTCCCGAACACTGAAGCTTTCTTT	CASSTTLPNTEAFF
TRBD1	TRBJ1-2	.	TRBV9	TGTGCCAGCGGTTTACAGGGGCGAAATGGCTACACCTTC	CASGLQGRNGYTF
.	TRBJ1-2	few	TRBV7-2	TGTGCCAGCAGCGCCGGGTGGCGGGGGGCGGGAGGCTACACCTTC	CASSAGWRGAGGYTF
.	TRBJ1-5	.	TRBV27	TGTGCCAGCAGGCCACTAGGGGCCTCCGGGGGGCCCCAGCATTTT	CASRPLGASGGPQHF
TRBD1	TRBJ2-1	.	TRBV28	TGTGCCAGCAGACCTCTGGGGACAGGGGACAATGAGCAGTTCTTC	CASRPLGTGDNEQFF
.	TRBJ2-2	.	TRBV30	TGTGCCTGGAGAGATACCGGGGAGCTGTTTTTT	CAWRDTGELFF
.	TRBJ1-3	.	TRBV10-2	TGCGCCAGCAGAGAGGGTAATGGAAACACCATATATTTT	CASREGNGNTIYF
.	TRBJ1-6	.	TRBV10-2	TGCGCCAGCAGCCGGGATTCTGGTTCACCCCTCCACTTT	CASSRDSGSPLHF
.	TRBJ2-7	.	TRBV6-5	TGTGCCAGCAGTAGACAGTTTGTCTCCTACGAGCAGTACTTC	CASSRQFVSYEQYF
TRBD1	TRBJ1-4	.	TRBV30	TGTGCCTGGAAGAGGACAGGGGGGGGAAAACTGTTTTTT	CAWKRTGGGKLFF
TRBD2	TRBJ2-1	.	TRBV10-2	TGCGCCAGCTCAGCGGGGGGCAATTACAATGAGCAGTTCTTC	CASSAGGNYNEQFF
TRBD2	TRBJ2-2	.	TRBV6-4	TGTGCCAGCAGTCCGCACTCGGGACTAGCCGGGGAGCTGTTTTTT	CASSPHSGLAGELFF
TRBD1	TRBJ2-5	few	TRBV19	TGTGCCAGTAGTCCTGGGACAGGGCGAGAGACCCAGTACTTC	CASSPGTGRETQYF
TRBD1	TRBJ1-5	few	TRBV27	TGTGCCAGCAGTCCCAGACAGGGCCCGAATCAGCCCCAGCATTTT	CASSPRQGPNQPQHF
TRBD1	TRBJ2-7	.	TRBV25-1	TGTGCCAGTTCGGAGACAGGGTCCCCCTACGAGCAGTACTTC	CASSETGSPYEQYF
.	TRBJ1-2	.	TRBV4-1	TGCGCCAGCAGCCAGACGGAAGTATCTAACTATGGCTACACCTTC	CASSQTEVSNYGYTF
.	TRBJ1-1	.	TRBV7-2	TGTGCCAGCAGTCCCGGGACAAAGAACACTGAAGCTTTCTTT	CASSPGTKNTEAFF
.	TRBJ1-2	once	TRBV30	TGTGCCTGGAGTGGGACTTTGTTTGGCTACACCTTC	CAWSGTLFGYTF
.	TRBJ2-7	once	TRBV6-5	TGTGCCAGCAGTTACGTAGATTCGGCCTCCTACGAGCAGTACTTC	CASSYVDSASYEQYF
.	TRBJ2-2	.	TRBV5-3	TGTGCCAGAAAGGCGGGACACCTGATCGCCGGGGAGCTGTTTTTT	CARKAGHLIAGELFF
TRBD1	TRBJ1-2	few	TRBV11-2	TGTGCCAGCAGCCCGGGGACAGGGAACTATGGCTACACCTTC	CASSPGTGNYGYTF
.	TRBJ1-6	.	TRBV28	TGTGCCAGCAGTTTAACAGGGAGAAAGGATAATTCACCCCTCCACTTT	CASSLTGRKDNSPLHF
.	TRBJ1-3	.	TRBV19	TGTGCCAGTAGCGTACAGGGTCTCTCTGGAAACACCATATATTTT	CASSVQGLSGNTIYF
.	TRBJ1-1	.	TRBV2	TGTGCCAGCAAACAAACTGCTCGACCGGAAGCTTTCTTT	CASKQTARPEAFF
TRBD1	TRBJ1-6	.	TRBV11-2	TGTGCCAGCAGCTCCGTCGACAGGGGATATAATTCACCCCTCCACTTT	CASSSVDRGYNSPLHF
.	TRBJ2-5	.	TRBV7-9	TGTGCCAGCAGCTTAGACGTGTGGGGTGAGACCCAGTACTTC	CASSLDVWGETQYF
.	TRBJ1-1	.	TRBV7-2	TGTGCCAGCAGCTCGGGGACCCTGAACACTGAAGCTTTCTTT	CASSSGTLNTEAFF
.	TRBJ2-7	.	TRBV7-6	TGTGCCAGCAGCTTGGGCTGGGTCGACGAGCAGTACTTC	CASSLGWVDEQYF
.	TRBJ1-5	.	TRBV7-9	TGTGCCAGCAGTAATGGCGGTACCAATCAGCCCCAGCATTTT	CASSNGGTNQPQHF
.	TRBJ1-1	.	TRBV12-1	TGTGCCAGCAGCCCGAGGACAGGGACTGAAGCTTTCTTT	CASSPRTGTEAFF
.	TRBJ1-5	.	TRBV28	TGTGCCAGCAGTTTAAATCTAAATCAGCCCCAGCATTTT	CASSLNLNQPQHF
.	TRBJ2-5	.	TRBV7-6	TGTGCCAGCAGCCCGAATCCGCAAGAGACCCAGTACTTC	CASSPNPQETQYF
TRBD1	TRBJ1-2	few	TRBV5-1	TGCGCCAGCAGCTACGGGACAGGGGGCTATGGCTACACCTTC	CASSYGTGGYGYTF
TRBD1	TRBJ1-1	.	TRBV4-2	TGTGCCAGCAGCCAAGGGAGGGACAGGGGGAACACTGAAGCTTTCTTT	CASSQGRDRGNTEAFF